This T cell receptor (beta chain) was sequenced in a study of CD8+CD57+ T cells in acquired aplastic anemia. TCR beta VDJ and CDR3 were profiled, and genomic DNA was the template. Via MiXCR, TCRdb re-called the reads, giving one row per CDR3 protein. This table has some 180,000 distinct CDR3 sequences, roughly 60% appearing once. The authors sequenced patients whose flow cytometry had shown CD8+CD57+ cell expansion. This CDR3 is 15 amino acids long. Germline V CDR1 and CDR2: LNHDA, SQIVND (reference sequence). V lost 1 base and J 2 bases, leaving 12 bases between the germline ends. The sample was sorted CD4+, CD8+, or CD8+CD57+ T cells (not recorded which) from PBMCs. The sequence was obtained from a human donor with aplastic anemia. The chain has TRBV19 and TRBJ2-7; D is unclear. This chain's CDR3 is CASSIASAGTYEQYF. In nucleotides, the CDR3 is TGTGCCAGTAGTATAGCTTCTGCTGGCACCTACGAGCAGTACTTC.